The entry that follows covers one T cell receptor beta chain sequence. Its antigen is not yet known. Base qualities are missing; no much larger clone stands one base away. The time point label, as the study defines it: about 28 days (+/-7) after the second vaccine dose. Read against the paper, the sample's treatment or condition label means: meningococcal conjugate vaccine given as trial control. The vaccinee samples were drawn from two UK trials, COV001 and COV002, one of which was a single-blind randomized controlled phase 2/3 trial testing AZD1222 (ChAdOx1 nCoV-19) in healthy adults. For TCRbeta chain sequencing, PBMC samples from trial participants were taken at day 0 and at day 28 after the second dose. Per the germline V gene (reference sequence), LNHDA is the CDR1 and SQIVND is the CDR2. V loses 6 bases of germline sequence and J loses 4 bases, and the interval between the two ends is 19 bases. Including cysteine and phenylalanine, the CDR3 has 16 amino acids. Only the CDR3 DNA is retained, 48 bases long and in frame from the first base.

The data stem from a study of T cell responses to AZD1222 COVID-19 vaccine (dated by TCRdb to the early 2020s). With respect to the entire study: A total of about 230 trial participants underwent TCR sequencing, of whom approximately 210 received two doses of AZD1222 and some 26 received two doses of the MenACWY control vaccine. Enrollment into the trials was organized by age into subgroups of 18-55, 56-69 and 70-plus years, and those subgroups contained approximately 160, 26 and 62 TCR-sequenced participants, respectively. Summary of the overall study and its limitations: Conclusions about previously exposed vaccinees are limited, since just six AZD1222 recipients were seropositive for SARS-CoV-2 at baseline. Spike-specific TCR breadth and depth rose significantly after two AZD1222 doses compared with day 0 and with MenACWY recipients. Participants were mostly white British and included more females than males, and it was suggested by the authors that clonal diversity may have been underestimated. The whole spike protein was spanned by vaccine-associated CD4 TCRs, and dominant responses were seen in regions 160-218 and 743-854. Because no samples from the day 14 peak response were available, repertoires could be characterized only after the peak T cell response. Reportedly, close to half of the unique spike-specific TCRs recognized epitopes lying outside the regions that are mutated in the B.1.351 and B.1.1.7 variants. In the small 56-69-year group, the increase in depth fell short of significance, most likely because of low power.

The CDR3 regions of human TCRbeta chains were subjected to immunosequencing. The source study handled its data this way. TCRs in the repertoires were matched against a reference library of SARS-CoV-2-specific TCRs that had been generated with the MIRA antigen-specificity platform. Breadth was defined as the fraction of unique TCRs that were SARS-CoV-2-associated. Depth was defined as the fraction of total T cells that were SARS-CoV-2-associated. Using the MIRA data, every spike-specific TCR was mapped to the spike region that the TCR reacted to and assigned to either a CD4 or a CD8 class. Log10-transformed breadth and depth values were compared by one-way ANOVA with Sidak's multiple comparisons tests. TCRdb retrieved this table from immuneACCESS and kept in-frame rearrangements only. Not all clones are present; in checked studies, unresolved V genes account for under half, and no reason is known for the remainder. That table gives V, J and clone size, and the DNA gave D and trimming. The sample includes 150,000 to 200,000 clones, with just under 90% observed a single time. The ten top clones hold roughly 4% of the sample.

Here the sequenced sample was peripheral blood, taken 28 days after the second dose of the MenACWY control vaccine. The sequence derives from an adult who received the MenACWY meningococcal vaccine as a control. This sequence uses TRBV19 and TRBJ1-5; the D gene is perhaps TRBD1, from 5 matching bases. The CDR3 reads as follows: CASRLRGVRENQPQHF. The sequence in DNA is TGTGCCAGTAGACTCCGGGGGGTGAGGGAAAATCAGCCCCAGCATTTT. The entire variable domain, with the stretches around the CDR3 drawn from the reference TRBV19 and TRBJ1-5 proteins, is DGGITQSPKYLFRKEGQNVTLSCEQNLNHDAMYWYRQDPGQGLRLIYYSQIVNDFQKGDIAEGYSVSREKKESFPLTVTSAQKNPTAFYLCASRLRGVRENQPQHFGDGTRLSIL.